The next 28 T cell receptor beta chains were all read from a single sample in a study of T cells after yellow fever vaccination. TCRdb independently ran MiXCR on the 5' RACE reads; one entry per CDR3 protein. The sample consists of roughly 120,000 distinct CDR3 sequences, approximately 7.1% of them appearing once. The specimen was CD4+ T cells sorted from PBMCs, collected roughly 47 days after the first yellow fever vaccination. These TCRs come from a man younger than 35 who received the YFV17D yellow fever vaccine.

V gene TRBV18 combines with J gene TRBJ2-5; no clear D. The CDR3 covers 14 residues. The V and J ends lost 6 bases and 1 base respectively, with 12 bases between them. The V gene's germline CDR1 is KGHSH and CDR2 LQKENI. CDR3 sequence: CASSVLSFQETQYF. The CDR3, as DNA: TGTGCCAGCTCGGTCCTAAGTTTCCAAGAGACCCAGTACTTC.

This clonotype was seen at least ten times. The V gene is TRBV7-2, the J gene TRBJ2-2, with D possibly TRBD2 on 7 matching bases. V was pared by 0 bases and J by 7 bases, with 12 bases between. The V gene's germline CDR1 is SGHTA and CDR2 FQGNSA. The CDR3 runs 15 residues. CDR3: CASSLAGGALGELFF. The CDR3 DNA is TGTGCCAGCAGCTTAGCGGGGGGGGCCCTCGGGGAGCTGTTTTTT. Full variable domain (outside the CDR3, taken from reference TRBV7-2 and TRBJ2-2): GAGVSQSPSNKVTEKGKDVELRCDPISGHTALYWYRQSLGQGLEFLIYFQGNSAPDKSGLPSDRFSAERTGGSVSTLTIQRTQQEDSAVYLCASSLAGGALGELFFGEGSRLTVL.

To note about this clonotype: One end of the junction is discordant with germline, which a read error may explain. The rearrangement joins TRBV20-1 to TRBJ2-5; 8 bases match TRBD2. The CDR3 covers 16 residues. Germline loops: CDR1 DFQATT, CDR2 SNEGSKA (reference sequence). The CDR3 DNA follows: TGCTGTGCTAGAGATCGACCGGGGGGGCCTAGTGAGACCCAGTACTTC. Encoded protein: CCARDRPGGPSETQYF.

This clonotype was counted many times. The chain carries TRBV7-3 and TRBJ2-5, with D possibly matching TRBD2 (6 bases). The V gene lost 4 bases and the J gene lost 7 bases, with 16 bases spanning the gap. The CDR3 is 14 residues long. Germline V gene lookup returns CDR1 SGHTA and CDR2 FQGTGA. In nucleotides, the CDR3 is TGTGCCAGCAGCTCTGGTGGCGGGGCGGGGACCCAGTACTTC. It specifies CASSSGGGAGTQYF.

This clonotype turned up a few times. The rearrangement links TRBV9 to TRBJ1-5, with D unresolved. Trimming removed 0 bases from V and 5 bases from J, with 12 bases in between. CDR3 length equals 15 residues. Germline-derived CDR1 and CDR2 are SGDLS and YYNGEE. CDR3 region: CASSVGAGGHQPQHF. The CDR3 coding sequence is TGTGCCAGCAGCGTAGGGGCAGGAGGGCATCAGCCCCAGCATTTT.

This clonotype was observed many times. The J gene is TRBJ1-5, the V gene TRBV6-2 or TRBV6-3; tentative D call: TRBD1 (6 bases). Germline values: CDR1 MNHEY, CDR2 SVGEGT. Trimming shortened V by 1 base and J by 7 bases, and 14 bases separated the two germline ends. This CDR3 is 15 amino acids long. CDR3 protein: CASSYFRGFGQPQHF. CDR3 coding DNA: TGTGCCAGCAGTTACTTCAGGGGCTTCGGGCAGCCCCAGCATTTT.

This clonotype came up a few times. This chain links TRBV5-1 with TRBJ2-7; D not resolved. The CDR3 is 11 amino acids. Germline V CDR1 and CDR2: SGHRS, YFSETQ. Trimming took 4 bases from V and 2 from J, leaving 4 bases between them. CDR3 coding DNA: TGCGCCAGCAGCGCCACCTACGAGCAGTACGTC. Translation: CASSATYEQYV.

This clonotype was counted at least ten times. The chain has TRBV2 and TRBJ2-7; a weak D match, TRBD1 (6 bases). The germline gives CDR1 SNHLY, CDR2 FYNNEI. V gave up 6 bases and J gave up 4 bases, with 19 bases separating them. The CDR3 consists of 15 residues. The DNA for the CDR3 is TGTGCCAGCAGAGGGGGAATAGGGGCGGCATACGAGCAGTACTTC. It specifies CASRGGIGAAYEQYF.

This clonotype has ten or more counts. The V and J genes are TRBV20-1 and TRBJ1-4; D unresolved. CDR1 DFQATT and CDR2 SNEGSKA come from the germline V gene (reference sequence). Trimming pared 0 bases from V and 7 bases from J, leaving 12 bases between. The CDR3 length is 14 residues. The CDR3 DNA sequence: TGCAGTGCTAGAGATGTGGTGGGTGGTGAAAAACTGTTTTTT. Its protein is CSARDVVGGEKLFF.

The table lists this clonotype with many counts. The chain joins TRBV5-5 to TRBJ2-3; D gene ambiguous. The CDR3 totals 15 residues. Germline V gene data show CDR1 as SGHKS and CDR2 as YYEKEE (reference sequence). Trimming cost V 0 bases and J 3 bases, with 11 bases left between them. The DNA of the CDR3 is TGTGCCAGCAGCTTGGGTGGGATGTGGACAGATACGCAGTATTTT. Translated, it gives CASSLGGMWTDTQYF.

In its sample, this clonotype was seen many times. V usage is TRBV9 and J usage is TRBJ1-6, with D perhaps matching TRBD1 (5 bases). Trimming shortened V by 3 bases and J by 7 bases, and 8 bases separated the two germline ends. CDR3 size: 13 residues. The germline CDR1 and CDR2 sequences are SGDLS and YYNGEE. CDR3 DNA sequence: TGTGCCAGCAGCGGGACAAAGAATTCACCCCTCCACTTT. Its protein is CASSGTKNSPLHF. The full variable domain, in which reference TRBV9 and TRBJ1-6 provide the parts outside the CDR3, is DSGVTQTPKHLITATGQRVTLRCSPRSGDLSVYWYQQSLDQGLQFLIQYYNGEERAKGNILERFSAQQFPDLHSELNLSSLELGDSALYFCASSGTKNSPLHFGNGTRLTVT.

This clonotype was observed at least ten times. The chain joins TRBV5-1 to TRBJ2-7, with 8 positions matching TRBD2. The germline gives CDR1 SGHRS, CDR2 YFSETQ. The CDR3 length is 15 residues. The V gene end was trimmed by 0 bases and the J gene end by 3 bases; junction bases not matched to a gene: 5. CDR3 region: CASSLGPGGDYEQYV. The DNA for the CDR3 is TGCGCCAGCAGCTTGGGGCCGGGAGGGGACTACGAGCAGTACGTC.

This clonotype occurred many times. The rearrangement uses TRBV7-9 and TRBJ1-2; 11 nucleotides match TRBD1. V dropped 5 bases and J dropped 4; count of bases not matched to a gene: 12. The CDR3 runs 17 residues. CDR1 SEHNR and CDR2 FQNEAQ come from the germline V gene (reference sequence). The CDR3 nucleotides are TGTGCCAGCAGCCCAGGACAGGGGGCCCTGATCGGCTATGGCTACACCTTC. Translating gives CASSPGQGALIGYGYTF.

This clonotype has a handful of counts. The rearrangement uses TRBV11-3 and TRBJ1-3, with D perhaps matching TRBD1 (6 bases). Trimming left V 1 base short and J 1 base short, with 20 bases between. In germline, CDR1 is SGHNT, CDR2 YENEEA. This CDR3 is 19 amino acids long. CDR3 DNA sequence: TGTGCCAGCAGCTTAGGCCCACCGGATCCAACAGGGTCTGGAAACACCATATATTTT. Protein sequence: CASSLGPPDPTGSGNTIYF.

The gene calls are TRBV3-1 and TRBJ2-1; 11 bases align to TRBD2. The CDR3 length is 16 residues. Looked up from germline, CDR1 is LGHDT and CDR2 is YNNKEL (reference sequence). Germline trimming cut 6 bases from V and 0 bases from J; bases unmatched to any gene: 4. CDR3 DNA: TGTGCCAGCAGGGGGACTAGCGGAAACTCCTACAATGAGCAGTTCTTC. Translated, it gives CASRGTSGNSYNEQFF.

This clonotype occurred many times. The CDR3 loop reads CASSQGNLDYGYTF. The CDR3 DNA reads TGCGCCAGCAGCCAAGGGAACTTGGACTATGGCTACACCTTC. The rearrangement joins TRBV4-1 to TRBJ1-2; D is unresolved. V was shortened by 1 base and J by 3 bases, with 9 bases between the two germline ends. Germline V gene lookup returns CDR1 MGHRA and CDR2 YSYEKL. This CDR3 is 14 amino acids long.

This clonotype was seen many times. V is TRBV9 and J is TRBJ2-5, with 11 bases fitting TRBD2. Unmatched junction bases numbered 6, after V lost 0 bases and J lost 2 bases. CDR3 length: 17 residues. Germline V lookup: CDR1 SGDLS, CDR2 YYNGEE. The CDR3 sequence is CASSVDPPSGGQETQYF. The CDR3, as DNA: TGTGCCAGCAGCGTAGACCCTCCTAGCGGGGGGCAAGAGACCCAGTACTTC.

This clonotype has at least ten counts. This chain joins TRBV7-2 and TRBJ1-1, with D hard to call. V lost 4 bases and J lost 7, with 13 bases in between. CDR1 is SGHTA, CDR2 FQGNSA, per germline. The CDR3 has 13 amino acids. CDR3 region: CASSSPRRLEAFF. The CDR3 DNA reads TGTGCCAGCAGCTCCCCCCGGAGGCTTGAAGCTTTCTTT.

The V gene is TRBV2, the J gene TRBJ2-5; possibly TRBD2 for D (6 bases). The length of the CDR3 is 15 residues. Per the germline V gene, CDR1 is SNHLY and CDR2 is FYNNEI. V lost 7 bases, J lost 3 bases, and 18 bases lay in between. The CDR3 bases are TGTGCCAGCAATCGGGGGTCGGTAAAAGAAGAGACCCAGTACTTC. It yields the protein CASNRGSVKEETQYF.

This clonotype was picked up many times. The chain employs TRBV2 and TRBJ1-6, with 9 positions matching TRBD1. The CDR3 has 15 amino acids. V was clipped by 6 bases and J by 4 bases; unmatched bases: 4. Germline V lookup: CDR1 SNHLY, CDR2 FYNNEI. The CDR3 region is CASSADRGYNSPLHF. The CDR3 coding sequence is TGTGCCAGCAGCGCGGACAGGGGTTATAATTCACCCCTCCACTTT.

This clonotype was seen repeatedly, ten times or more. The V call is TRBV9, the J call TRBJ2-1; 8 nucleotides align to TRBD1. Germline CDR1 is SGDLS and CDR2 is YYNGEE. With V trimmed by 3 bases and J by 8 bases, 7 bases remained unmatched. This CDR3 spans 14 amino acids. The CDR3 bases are TGTGCCAGCAGCGCCATGGACAGGGCGGATGAGCAGTTCTTC. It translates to CASSAMDRADEQFF.

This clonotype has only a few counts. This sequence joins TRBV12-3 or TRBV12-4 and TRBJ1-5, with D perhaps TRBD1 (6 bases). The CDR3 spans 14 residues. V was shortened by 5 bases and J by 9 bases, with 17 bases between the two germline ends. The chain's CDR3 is CASSQGQSPTPQHF. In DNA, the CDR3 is TGTGCCAGCAGTCAAGGACAGAGCCCGACGCCCCAGCATTTT.

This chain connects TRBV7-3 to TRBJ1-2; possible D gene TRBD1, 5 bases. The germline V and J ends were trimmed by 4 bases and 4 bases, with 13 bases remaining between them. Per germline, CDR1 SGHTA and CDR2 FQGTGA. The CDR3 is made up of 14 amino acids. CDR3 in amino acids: CASSSAPGGYGYTF. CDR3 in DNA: TGTGCCAGCAGCTCCGCTCCGGGGGGCTATGGCTACACCTTC.

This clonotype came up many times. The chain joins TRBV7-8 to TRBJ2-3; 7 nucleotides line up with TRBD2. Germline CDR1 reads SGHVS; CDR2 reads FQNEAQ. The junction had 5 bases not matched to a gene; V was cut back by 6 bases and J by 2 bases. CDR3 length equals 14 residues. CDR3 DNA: TGTGCCAGCAGGCCGACTAGCTACACAGATACGCAGTATTTT. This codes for CASRPTSYTDTQYF.

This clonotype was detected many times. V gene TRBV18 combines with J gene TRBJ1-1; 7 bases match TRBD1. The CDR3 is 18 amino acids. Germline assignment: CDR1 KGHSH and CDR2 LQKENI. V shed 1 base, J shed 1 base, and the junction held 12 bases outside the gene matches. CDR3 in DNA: TGTGCCAGCTCACCACTTCGAGGGGGCGCAGGGACGAACACTGAAGCTTTCTTT. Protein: CASSPLRGGAGTNTEAFF.

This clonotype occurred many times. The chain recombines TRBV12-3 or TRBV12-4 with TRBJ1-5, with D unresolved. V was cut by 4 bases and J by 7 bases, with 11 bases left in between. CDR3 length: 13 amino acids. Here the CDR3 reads CASSSAGGQPQHF. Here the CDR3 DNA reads TGTGCCAGCAGTTCGGCAGGCGGCCAGCCCCAGCATTTT.

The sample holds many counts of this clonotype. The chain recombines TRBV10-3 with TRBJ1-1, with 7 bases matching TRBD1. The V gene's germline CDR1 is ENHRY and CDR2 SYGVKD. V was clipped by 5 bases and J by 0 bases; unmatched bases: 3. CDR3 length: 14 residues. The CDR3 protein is CAISTTGVNTEAFF. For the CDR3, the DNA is TGTGCCATCAGTACAACAGGGGTGAACACTGAAGCTTTCTTT.

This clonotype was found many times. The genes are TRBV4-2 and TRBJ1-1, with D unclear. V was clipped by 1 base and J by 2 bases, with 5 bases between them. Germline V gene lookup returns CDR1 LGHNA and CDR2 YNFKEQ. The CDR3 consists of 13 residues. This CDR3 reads CASSQVGNTEAFF. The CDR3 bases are TGTGCCAGCAGCCAAGTGGGCAACACTGAAGCTTTCTTT.